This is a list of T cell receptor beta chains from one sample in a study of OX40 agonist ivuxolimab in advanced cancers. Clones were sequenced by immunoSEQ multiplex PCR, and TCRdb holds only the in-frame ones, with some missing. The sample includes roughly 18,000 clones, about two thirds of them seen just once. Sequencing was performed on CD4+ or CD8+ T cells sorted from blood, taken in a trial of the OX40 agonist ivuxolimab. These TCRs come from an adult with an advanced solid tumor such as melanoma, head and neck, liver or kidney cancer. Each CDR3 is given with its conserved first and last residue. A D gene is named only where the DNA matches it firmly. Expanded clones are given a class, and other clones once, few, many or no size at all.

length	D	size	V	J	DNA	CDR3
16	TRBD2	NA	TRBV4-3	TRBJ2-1	TGCGCCAGCAGCCAAGACGGGAGGACCATGGGGAATGAGCAGTTCTTC	CASSQDGRTMGNEQFF
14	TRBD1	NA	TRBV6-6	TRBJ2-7	TGTGCCAGCAGTCCCGACAGGGCCGCCTACGAGCAGTACTTC	CASSPDRAAYEQYF
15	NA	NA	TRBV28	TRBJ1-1	TGTGCCAGCAGTCCCCTGACAGACCGTGACACTGAAGCTTTCTTT	CASSPLTDRDTEAFF
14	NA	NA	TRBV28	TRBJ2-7	TGTGCCAGCAGTCAAGACGTACTTTCCTACGAGCAGTACTTC	CASSQDVLSYEQYF
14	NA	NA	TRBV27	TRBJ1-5	TGTGCCAGCAGTTTCCTAGGTAGCAATCAGCCCCAGCATTTT	CASSFLGSNQPQHF
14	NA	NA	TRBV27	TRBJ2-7	TGTGCCAGCAGTTTTTTACAGGGACACTACGAGCAGTACTTC	CASSFLQGHYEQYF
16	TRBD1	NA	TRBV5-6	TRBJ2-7	TGTGCCAGCAGCACGGGGACAGGGCTAAGGAGGGACGAGCAGTACTTC	CASSTGTGLRRDEQYF
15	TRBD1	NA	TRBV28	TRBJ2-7	TGTGCCATCCAACAGGGGGCAGGGCTATCCTACGAGCAGTACTTC	CAIQQGAGLSYEQYF
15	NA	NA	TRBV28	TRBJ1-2	TGTGCCAGCAGTTTTCGACAGGAAGCTAACTATGGCTACACCTTC	CASSFRQEANYGYTF
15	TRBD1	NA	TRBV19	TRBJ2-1	TGTGCCAGTAGTAGGGCACAGGGGGTAATCAATGAGCAGTTCTTC	CASSRAQGVINEQFF
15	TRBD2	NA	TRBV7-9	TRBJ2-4	TGTGCCAGCAGCTGGGTCCTAGCGGGAGAAAACATTCAGTACTTC	CASSWVLAGENIQYF
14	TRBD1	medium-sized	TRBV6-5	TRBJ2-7	TGTGCCAGCAGTCCCTATGAGGGGGCTTACGAGCAGTACTTC	CASSPYEGAYEQYF
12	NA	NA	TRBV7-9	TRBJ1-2	TGTGCCAGCAGCTTAGAGAGATATGGCTACACCTTC	CASSLERYGYTF
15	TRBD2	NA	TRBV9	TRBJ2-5	TGTGCCAGCAGCGGAGGTAGCGGGAGAGGAGAGACCCAGTACTTC	CASSGGSGRGETQYF
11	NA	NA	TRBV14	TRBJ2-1	TGTGCCAGCAGCCATGAGGATGAGCAGTTCTTC	CASSHEDEQFF
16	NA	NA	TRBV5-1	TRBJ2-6	TGCGCCAGCAGCTTATACCCAGACTCTGGGGCCAACGTCCTGACTTTC	CASSLYPDSGANVLTF